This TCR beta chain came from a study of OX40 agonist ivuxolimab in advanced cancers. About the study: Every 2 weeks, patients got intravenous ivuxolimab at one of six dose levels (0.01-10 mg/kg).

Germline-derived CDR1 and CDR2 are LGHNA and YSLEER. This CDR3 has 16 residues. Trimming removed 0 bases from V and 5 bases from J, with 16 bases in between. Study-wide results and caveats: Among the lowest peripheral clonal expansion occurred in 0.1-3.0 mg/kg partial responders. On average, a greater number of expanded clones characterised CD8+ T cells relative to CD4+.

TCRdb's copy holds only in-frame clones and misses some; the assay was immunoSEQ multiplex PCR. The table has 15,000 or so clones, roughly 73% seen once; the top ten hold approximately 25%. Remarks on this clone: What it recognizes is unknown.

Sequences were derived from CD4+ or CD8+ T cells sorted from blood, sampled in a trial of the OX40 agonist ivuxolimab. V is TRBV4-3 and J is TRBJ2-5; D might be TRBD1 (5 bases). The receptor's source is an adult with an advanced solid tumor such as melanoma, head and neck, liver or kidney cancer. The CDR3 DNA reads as TGCGCCAGCAGCCAAGATCCAGCGTCAGGGTGGGAGACCCAGTACTTC. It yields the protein CASSQDPASGWETQYF.